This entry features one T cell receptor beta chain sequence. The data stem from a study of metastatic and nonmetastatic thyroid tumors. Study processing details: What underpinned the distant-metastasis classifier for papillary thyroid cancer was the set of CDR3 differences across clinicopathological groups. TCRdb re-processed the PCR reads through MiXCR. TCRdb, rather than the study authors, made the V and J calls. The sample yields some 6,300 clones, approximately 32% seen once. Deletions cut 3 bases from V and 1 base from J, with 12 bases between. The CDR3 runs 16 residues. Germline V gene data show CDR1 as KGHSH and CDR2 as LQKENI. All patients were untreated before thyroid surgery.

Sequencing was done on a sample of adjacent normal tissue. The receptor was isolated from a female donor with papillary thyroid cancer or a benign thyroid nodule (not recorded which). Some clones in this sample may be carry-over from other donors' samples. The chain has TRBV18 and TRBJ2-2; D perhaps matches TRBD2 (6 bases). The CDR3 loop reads CASSPVGGKNTGELFF. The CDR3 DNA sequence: TGTGCCAGCTCACCGGTTGGCGGGAAGAACACCGGGGAGCTGTTTTTT.